Listed below are T cell receptor beta chains from one sample, sequenced in a study of cytomegalovirus exposure and HLA in healthy donors. Data came from immunoSEQ multiplex PCR; TCRdb stores just in-frame clones and leaves some out. Of about 190,000 clones in the sample, about 77% were seen once. The sample taken for sequencing was PBMCs. Source of these receptors: a woman aged 25 to 39 in good health and CMV-seropositive. CDR3s include the opening cysteine and the closing phenylalanine or tryptophan. The D gene is left open where the match is weak. The size entry is marked missing in some rows and otherwise reads once, few, many or a size class.

DNA: TGTGCCAGCAGTGAAAGCGGGGGATGGAATGAAAAACTGTTTTTT; CDR3: CASSESGGWNEKLFF; D: .; J: TRBJ1-4; size: .; V: TRBV25-1; length: 15
DNA: TGTGCCAGCAGCGTCCGCGGAAGCGGGGGACTGCCTGGACCAGATACGCAGTATTTT; CDR3: CASSVRGSGGLPGPDTQYF; D: TRBD2; J: TRBJ2-3; size: .; V: TRBV9; length: 19
DNA: TGTGCCAGCAGTTACAGTCAAGAGACCCAGTACTTC; CDR3: CASSYSQETQYF; D: .; J: TRBJ2-5; size: .; V: TRBV28; length: 12
DNA: TGTGCCAGCGGGTGGATCTACAATGAGCAGTTCTTC; CDR3: CASGWIYNEQFF; D: .; J: TRBJ2-1; size: once; V: TRBV19; length: 12
DNA: TGTGCCAGCAGCGTAGAAGTCCACAGCTCCTACGAGCAGTACTTC; CDR3: CASSVEVHSSYEQYF; D: .; J: TRBJ2-7; size: .; V: TRBV9; length: 15
DNA: TGTGCCAGCAGTGTGATGACTAGGGATCAGCCCCAGCATTTT; CDR3: CASSVMTRDQPQHF; D: .; J: TRBJ1-5; size: .; V: TRBV2; length: 14
DNA: TGTGCCAGCAGTATAAAGCAGGGAAGGGGTTCACCCCTCCACTTT; CDR3: CASSIKQGRGSPLHF; D: .; J: TRBJ1-6; size: .; V: TRBV6-6; length: 15
DNA: TGTGCCAGCAGTTCCCCAGACACAGATACGCAGTATTTT; CDR3: CASSSPDTDTQYF; D: .; J: TRBJ2-3; size: .; V: TRBV28; length: 13
DNA: TGTGCCAGCAGCTTGGCCCAGGGGGCTAGGGAGACCCAGTACTTC; CDR3: CASSLAQGARETQYF; D: TRBD1; J: TRBJ2-5; size: .; V: TRBV5-4; length: 15
DNA: TGTGCCGGAGGGACAGGGAGCCAAGCTTTCTTT; CDR3: CAGGTGSQAFF; D: TRBD1; J: TRBJ1-1; size: few; V: TRBV6-6; length: 11
DNA: TGTGCCAGCAGCCTAACTCAGCGGTTCTACAATGAGCAGTTCTTC; CDR3: CASSLTQRFYNEQFF; D: .; J: TRBJ2-1; size: .; V: TRBV9; length: 15
DNA: TGTGCCACCAGCAATGGTGCTCCGGGACTAGCGGGAGGGCTGGCGACCCAGTACTTC; CDR3: CATSNGAPGLAGGLATQYF; D: TRBD2; J: TRBJ2-5; size: .; V: TRBV15; length: 19
DNA: TGTGCCAGCAGCTTAACGCACGGTGAGCAGTTCTTC; CDR3: CASSLTHGEQFF; D: .; J: TRBJ2-1; size: .; V: TRBV7-3; length: 12
DNA: TGTGCCAGCTACGACAGGGGGAACTACATTCAGTACTTC; CDR3: CASYDRGNYIQYF; D: TRBD1; J: TRBJ2-4; size: .; V: TRBV7-2; length: 13
DNA: TGTGCCAGCTCAAAGTTTACGTGGGCCGAGGGAGGCTACACCTTC; CDR3: CASSKFTWAEGGYTF; D: .; J: TRBJ1-2; size: few; V: TRBV18; length: 15
DNA: TGTGCCAGCAGCCAGATGACTAGTGCCAATGAGCAGTTCTTC; CDR3: CASSQMTSANEQFF; D: .; J: TRBJ2-1; size: .; V: TRBV6-5; length: 14
DNA: TGTGCCAGCAAGGTGGGGCTAGCGGGAGCAGTCGAGCAGTACTTC; CDR3: CASKVGLAGAVEQYF; D: TRBD2; J: TRBJ2-7; size: .; V: TRBV2; length: 15
DNA: TGTGCCAGCAGCCCCTGGACACTAAACACTGAAGCTTTCTTT; CDR3: CASSPWTLNTEAFF; D: .; J: TRBJ1-1; size: .; V: TRBV7-2; length: 14